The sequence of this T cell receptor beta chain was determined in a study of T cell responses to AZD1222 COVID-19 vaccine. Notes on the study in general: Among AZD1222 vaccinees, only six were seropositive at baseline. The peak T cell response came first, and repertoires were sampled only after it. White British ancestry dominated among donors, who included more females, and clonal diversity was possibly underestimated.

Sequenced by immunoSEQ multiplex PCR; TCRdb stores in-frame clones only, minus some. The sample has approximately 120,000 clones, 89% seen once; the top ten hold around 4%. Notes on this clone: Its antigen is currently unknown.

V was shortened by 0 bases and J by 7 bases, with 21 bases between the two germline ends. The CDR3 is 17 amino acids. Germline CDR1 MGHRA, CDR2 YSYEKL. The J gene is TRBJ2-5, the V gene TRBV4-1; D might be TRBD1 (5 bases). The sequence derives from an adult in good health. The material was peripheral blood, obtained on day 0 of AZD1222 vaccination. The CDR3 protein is CASSQDGETARLGTQYF. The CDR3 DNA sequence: TGCGCCAGCAGCCAAGATGGAGAGACAGCACGCCTCGGGACCCAGTACTTC.